Listed below are T cell receptor beta chains from one sample, sequenced in a study of T-cell reconstitution after alpha-beta-depleted transplantation in children. MiXCR, run by TCRdb on the PCR reads, gives a single entry per CDR3 protein. The data hold 81,000 or so distinct CDR3 sequences, with about a sixth observed a single time. The sample in question was PBMCs, mostly from graft donor cells, obtained 180 days after TCRalphabeta/CD19-depleted stem cell transplant. The receptors come from a male patient aged 2-10 years who had a stem cell transplant for acute lymphoblastic leukemia, so the T cells may come from the graft donor. Each CDR3 is given with its conserved first and last residue. The D gene is left open where the match is weak. Clone sizes are given selectively: once, few, many, or a class where the clone is expanded.

clone_size: many
j_call: TRBJ2-6
v_call: TRBV4-3
d_call: -
cdr3_nt: TGCGCCAGCAGCCAATGGGGAGCTGGGGCCAACGTCCTGACTTTC
cdr3_aa: CASSQWGAGANVLTF

clone_size: -
j_call: TRBJ2-7
v_call: TRBV7-2
d_call: -
cdr3_nt: TGTGCCAGCAGCTTAGAACGGCTTTACTCCTACGAGCAGTACTTC
cdr3_aa: CASSLERLYSYEQYF

clone_size: -
j_call: TRBJ2-3
v_call: TRBV4-1
d_call: -
cdr3_nt: TGCGCCAGCAGCCAAGAGCGTGGGCCAGATACGCAGTATTTT
cdr3_aa: CASSQERGPDTQYF

clone_size: -
j_call: TRBJ2-7
v_call: TRBV3-1
d_call: TRBD2
cdr3_nt: TGTGCCAGCAGCAAGACTAGCGGGGGACCCTACGAGCAGTACTTC
cdr3_aa: CASSKTSGGPYEQYF

clone_size: many
j_call: TRBJ2-7
v_call: TRBV11-1
d_call: TRBD2
cdr3_nt: TGTGCCAGCAGCAACTCTCTAGCGGGAGCTGGCGAGCAGTACTTC
cdr3_aa: CASSNSLAGAGEQYF

clone_size: -
j_call: TRBJ2-1
v_call: TRBV7-2
d_call: -
cdr3_nt: TGTGCCAGCAGCTCCCTCCCCTCGGGTGCAGGTTACAATGAGCAGTTCTTC
cdr3_aa: CASSSLPSGAGYNEQFF

clone_size: many
j_call: TRBJ2-7
v_call: TRBV5-1
d_call: -
cdr3_nt: TGCGCCAGCAGCTTAGACTTTTACGAGCAGTACTTC
cdr3_aa: CASSLDFYEQYF

clone_size: many
j_call: TRBJ2-7
v_call: TRBV20-1
d_call: -
cdr3_nt: TGCAGTGCTAGGGGGGGCGGGGTGTCCTACGAGCAGTACTTC
cdr3_aa: CSARGGGVSYEQYF

clone_size: -
j_call: TRBJ1-4
v_call: TRBV29-1
d_call: -
cdr3_nt: TGCAGCGTTGAAGACCCCCCGACAAAACTGTTTTTT
cdr3_aa: CSVEDPPTKLFF

clone_size: -
j_call: TRBJ1-2
v_call: TRBV10-2
d_call: -
cdr3_nt: TGCGCCAGCAGTGAGTCGAGGGATGGCTACACCTTC
cdr3_aa: CASSESRDGYTF

clone_size: -
j_call: TRBJ1-1
v_call: TRBV12-3/TRBV12-4
d_call: -
cdr3_nt: TGTGCCAGCAGCTATAATGGGGTCGCTGAAGCTTTCTTT
cdr3_aa: CASSYNGVAEAFF

clone_size: many
j_call: TRBJ2-5
v_call: TRBV7-2
d_call: -
cdr3_nt: TGTGCCAGCAGCCCGCCGAACAAAGAGACCCAGTACTTC
cdr3_aa: CASSPPNKETQYF

clone_size: few
j_call: TRBJ1-3
v_call: TRBV6-6
d_call: TRBD1
cdr3_nt: TGTGCCAGCATCCCGGGACAGGGAAACACCATATATTTT
cdr3_aa: CASIPGQGNTIYF

clone_size: few
j_call: TRBJ1-5
v_call: TRBV11-2
d_call: TRBD1
cdr3_nt: TGTGCCAGCAGCAGACAGGGGGCCGTCAATCAGCCCCAGCATTTT
cdr3_aa: CASSRQGAVNQPQHF

clone_size: -
j_call: TRBJ1-2
v_call: TRBV3-1
d_call: -
cdr3_nt: TGTGCCAGCAGCCAAGGCCTAAGCAGGGACTATGGCTACACCTTC
cdr3_aa: CASSQGLSRDYGYTF

clone_size: -
j_call: TRBJ2-7
v_call: TRBV28
d_call: -
cdr3_nt: TGTGCCAGCAGCCGCCGACCCTACGAGCAGTACTTC
cdr3_aa: CASSRRPYEQYF

clone_size: -
j_call: TRBJ1-4
v_call: TRBV20-1
d_call: -
cdr3_nt: TGCAGTGCCATGGGCCCTGATGAAAAACTGTTTTTT
cdr3_aa: CSAMGPDEKLFF

clone_size: many
j_call: TRBJ2-3
v_call: TRBV29-1
d_call: -
cdr3_nt: TGCAGCGTTTCTCTGGGGACTAGCACAGATACGCAGTATTTT
cdr3_aa: CSVSLGTSTDTQYF

clone_size: few
j_call: TRBJ2-2
v_call: TRBV5-5
d_call: -
cdr3_nt: TGTGCCAGCAGCTCCGATCGTGGCGCCGGGGAGCTGTTTTTT
cdr3_aa: CASSSDRGAGELFF

clone_size: few
j_call: TRBJ2-3
v_call: TRBV11-2
d_call: TRBD2
cdr3_nt: TGTGCCAGCAGCTTAAGCTCAGCGGGACGCAGAGAGGGAGATACGCAGTATTTT
cdr3_aa: CASSLSSAGRREGDTQYF

clone_size: -
j_call: TRBJ2-1
v_call: TRBV5-5
d_call: -
cdr3_nt: TGTGCCAGCAGTTTCTTTGGGGGACCAATTGGCTACAATGAGCAGTTCTTC
cdr3_aa: CASSFFGGPIGYNEQFF

clone_size: -
j_call: TRBJ2-5
v_call: TRBV3-1
d_call: -
cdr3_nt: TGTGCCAGCAGCCAAGGGGTCGGAGGGACCCAGTACTTC
cdr3_aa: CASSQGVGGTQYF

clone_size: many
j_call: TRBJ2-7
v_call: TRBV13
d_call: TRBD2
cdr3_nt: TGTGCCAGCAGCTCTAGCGGAAATACCTACGAGCAGTACTTC
cdr3_aa: CASSSSGNTYEQYF

clone_size: many
j_call: TRBJ2-3
v_call: TRBV20-1
d_call: TRBD1
cdr3_nt: TGCAGTGCTAGAATCGGACAGGGAGTAGATACGCAGTATTTT
cdr3_aa: CSARIGQGVDTQYF

clone_size: few
j_call: TRBJ2-5
v_call: TRBV5-6
d_call: -
cdr3_nt: TGTGCCAGCACCACCGGTGTTGGGGGGCCGGCGGAGACCCAGTACTTC
cdr3_aa: CASTTGVGGPAETQYF

clone_size: few
j_call: TRBJ2-1
v_call: TRBV5-5
d_call: -
cdr3_nt: TGTGCCAGCAGCCTCCTAGGGACCAACGAGCAGTTCTTC
cdr3_aa: CASSLLGTNEQFF

clone_size: -
j_call: TRBJ1-1
v_call: TRBV7-8
d_call: -
cdr3_nt: TGTGCCAGCAGCTCGAGGATTAACACTGAAGCTTTCTTT
cdr3_aa: CASSSRINTEAFF

clone_size: -
j_call: TRBJ2-5
v_call: TRBV20-1
d_call: TRBD2
cdr3_nt: TGCAGTGCAAGCGGGACTAGCGGGGGGAAAGAGACCCAGTACTTC
cdr3_aa: CSASGTSGGKETQYF

clone_size: -
j_call: TRBJ2-3
v_call: TRBV5-1
d_call: -
cdr3_nt: TGCGCCAGCAGCTTGGAGGGGGGACGGAGCACAGATACGCAGTATTTT
cdr3_aa: CASSLEGGRSTDTQYF

clone_size: many
j_call: TRBJ2-2
v_call: TRBV5-6
d_call: -
cdr3_nt: TGTGCCAGCAGCTTAGGTAACAGCACCGGGGAGCTGTTTTTT
cdr3_aa: CASSLGNSTGELFF

clone_size: -
j_call: TRBJ1-1
v_call: TRBV27
d_call: TRBD1
cdr3_nt: TGTGCCAGCCGCAACAGGGGGCGCGTCGCTGAAGCTTTCTTT
cdr3_aa: CASRNRGRVAEAFF

clone_size: many
j_call: TRBJ2-1
v_call: TRBV30
d_call: -
cdr3_nt: TGTGCCTGGAGCTTCCTTGGCCAGGGGTACAATGAGCAGTTCTTC
cdr3_aa: CAWSFLGQGYNEQFF

clone_size: -
j_call: TRBJ1-5
v_call: TRBV20-1
d_call: -
cdr3_nt: TGCAGTGCTAGCTACAGCAATCAGCCCCAGCATTTT
cdr3_aa: CSASYSNQPQHF

clone_size: few
j_call: TRBJ1-1
v_call: TRBV27
d_call: -
cdr3_nt: TGTGCCAGCAGTTTAGCCCCCGTGGCCGGTCAGAACACTGAAGCTTTCTTT
cdr3_aa: CASSLAPVAGQNTEAFF

clone_size: -
j_call: TRBJ2-5
v_call: TRBV24-1
d_call: TRBD2
cdr3_nt: TGTGCCACCAGTGACCAAGTCCCGGGACTAGCGGGGGCGGCCCAGTACTTC
cdr3_aa: CATSDQVPGLAGAAQYF

clone_size: -
j_call: TRBJ2-1
v_call: TRBV7-6
d_call: -
cdr3_nt: TGTGCCAGCAGCGTCCCGGGACTTGGGAGTGGTGAGCAGTTCTTC
cdr3_aa: CASSVPGLGSGEQFF

clone_size: -
j_call: TRBJ2-7
v_call: TRBV5-7
d_call: TRBD1
cdr3_nt: TGTGCCAGCAGCGCGGGACAGGGGGCTCCCTACGAGCAGTACTTC
cdr3_aa: CASSAGQGAPYEQYF

clone_size: once
j_call: TRBJ1-1
v_call: TRBV12-3/TRBV12-4
d_call: TRBD1
cdr3_nt: TGTGCCAGCAGCCTCGGACAGGGTGGAGCCACTGAAGCTTTCTTT
cdr3_aa: CASSLGQGGATEAFF

clone_size: few
j_call: TRBJ2-1
v_call: TRBV7-2
d_call: -
cdr3_nt: TGTGCCAGCAGCTTAGATATTAATGAGCAGTTCTTC
cdr3_aa: CASSLDINEQFF

clone_size: -
j_call: TRBJ1-4
v_call: TRBV7-9
d_call: -
cdr3_nt: TGTGCCAGCAGCCTACTCCGGGACCCTGGGGAAAAACTGTTTTTT
cdr3_aa: CASSLLRDPGEKLFF

clone_size: few
j_call: TRBJ2-7
v_call: TRBV3-1
d_call: -
cdr3_nt: TGTGCCAGCAGCCTAGCGGCGTCCTACGAGCAGTACTTC
cdr3_aa: CASSLAASYEQYF

clone_size: -
j_call: TRBJ2-1
v_call: TRBV11-3
d_call: TRBD1
cdr3_nt: TGTGCCAGCAGCCTCGGACAGGAAGAATACAATGAGCAGTTCTTC
cdr3_aa: CASSLGQEEYNEQFF